A selection of T cell receptor beta chains follows, all from one sample in a study of T cell changes during pregnancy in multiple sclerosis. Repertoires were generated with immunoSEQ multiplex PCR, while TCRdb's copy carries only in-frame clones and drops some. Among about 59,000 clones listed, around 94% were seen once. Sample: CD8+ T cells from peripheral blood mononuclear cells, taken after pregnancy. The receptors shown here come from a female donor with multiple sclerosis, enrolled in a pregnancy study. The CDR3 runs from the conserved cysteine through the conserved F or W. Fields, in order: CDR3 length, V gene, J gene, D gene, clone size, CDR3 DNA, CDR3 protein. A D gene is named only where the DNA matches it firmly. Clone size appears in some rows only: once, few, many, or a class for an expanded clone.

CDR3 length: 11
V gene: TRBV19
J gene: TRBJ2-1
D gene: -
clone size: -
CDR3 DNA: TGTGCCAGTAGTACCCGCCGGGAGCAGTTCTTC
CDR3 protein: CASSTRREQFF

CDR3 length: 14
V gene: TRBV27
J gene: TRBJ2-7
D gene: -
clone size: -
CDR3 DNA: TGTGCCAGCAGTTTGGGGGCCAGAACCTACGAGCAGTACTTC
CDR3 protein: CASSLGARTYEQYF

CDR3 length: 15
V gene: TRBV7-8
J gene: TRBJ2-3
D gene: TRBD2
clone size: -
CDR3 DNA: TGTGCCAGCTGTCTAGCGGGGGGTAGCACAGATACGCAGTATTTT
CDR3 protein: CASCLAGGSTDTQYF

CDR3 length: 15
V gene: TRBV6-1
J gene: TRBJ1-2
D gene: -
clone size: -
CDR3 DNA: TGTGCCAGCAGTGAGGGGGGACCCGGGGGGAGAGGCTACACCTTC
CDR3 protein: CASSEGGPGGRGYTF

CDR3 length: 17
V gene: TRBV18
J gene: TRBJ2-1
D gene: TRBD2
clone size: -
CDR3 DNA: TGTGCCAGCTCACAATCTAGCGGGAGCGCTTCCTACAATGAGCAGTTCTTC
CDR3 protein: CASSQSSGSASYNEQFF

CDR3 length: 15
V gene: TRBV13
J gene: TRBJ2-1
D gene: TRBD2
clone size: -
CDR3 DNA: TGTGCCAGCAGCTTAGGAAGCGGGATTTACAATGAGCAGTTCTTC
CDR3 protein: CASSLGSGIYNEQFF

CDR3 length: 16
V gene: TRBV28
J gene: TRBJ1-2
D gene: TRBD1
clone size: -
CDR3 DNA: TGTGCCAGCAGTTTAGGGGACAGCCTTTATAACTATGGCTACACCTTC
CDR3 protein: CASSLGDSLYNYGYTF

CDR3 length: 15
V gene: TRBV15
J gene: TRBJ2-2
D gene: TRBD2
clone size: -
CDR3 DNA: TGTGCCACCGGCCCGGCTAGCGGATACACCGGGGAGCTGTTTTTT
CDR3 protein: CATGPASGYTGELFF

CDR3 length: 13
V gene: TRBV25-1
J gene: TRBJ1-1
D gene: -
clone size: -
CDR3 DNA: TGTGCCAGCTCTCCGGGGGGGAGCACTGAAGCTTTCTTT
CDR3 protein: CASSPGGSTEAFF

CDR3 length: 16
V gene: TRBV5-1
J gene: TRBJ2-1
D gene: -
clone size: -
CDR3 DNA: TGCGCCAGCAGCTTAGCTCTCTCGGGCTCCTACAATGAGCAGTTCTTC
CDR3 protein: CASSLALSGSYNEQFF

CDR3 length: 12
V gene: TRBV29-1
J gene: TRBJ1-1
D gene: -
clone size: -
CDR3 DNA: TGCAGCGCTGAGGGGGGGGCTATTGAAGCTTTCTTT
CDR3 protein: CSAEGGAIEAFF

CDR3 length: 16
V gene: TRBV19
J gene: TRBJ2-7
D gene: TRBD2
clone size: -
CDR3 DNA: TGTGCCAGTAGTATTGGGACTAGCGGGAGGATCTACGAGCAGTACTTC
CDR3 protein: CASSIGTSGRIYEQYF

CDR3 length: 13
V gene: TRBV9
J gene: TRBJ2-5
D gene: -
clone size: -
CDR3 DNA: TGTGCCAGCAGCGCCACTAGCTCGGAGACCCAGTACTTC
CDR3 protein: CASSATSSETQYF

CDR3 length: 14
V gene: TRBV7-9
J gene: TRBJ1-2
D gene: -
clone size: -
CDR3 DNA: TGTGCCAGCAGCGCAAAGGCGGATATCTATGGCTACACCTTC
CDR3 protein: CASSAKADIYGYTF

CDR3 length: 15
V gene: TRBV15
J gene: TRBJ2-7
D gene: TRBD1
clone size: -
CDR3 DNA: TGTGCCACCAGCAGAGAGGAGACAGGGCACTACGAGCAGTACTTC
CDR3 protein: CATSREETGHYEQYF

CDR3 length: 14
V gene: TRBV2
J gene: TRBJ2-2
D gene: -
clone size: -
CDR3 DNA: TGTGCCAGCAGTGGGACAGCGAACACCGGGGAGCTGTTTTTT
CDR3 protein: CASSGTANTGELFF

CDR3 length: 14
V gene: TRBV19
J gene: TRBJ2-1
D gene: TRBD1
clone size: once
CDR3 DNA: TGTGCCAGTAGGGGACAGGGACCCCACAATGAGCAGTTCTTC
CDR3 protein: CASRGQGPHNEQFF

CDR3 length: 15
V gene: TRBV7-9
J gene: TRBJ1-2
D gene: -
clone size: -
CDR3 DNA: TGTGCCAGCAGCTTAGGAGGAGAACTAGACTATGGCTACACCTTC
CDR3 protein: CASSLGGELDYGYTF

CDR3 length: 12
V gene: TRBV9
J gene: TRBJ2-7
D gene: -
clone size: -
CDR3 DNA: TGTGCCAGCAGCGTAGTGAACGGACAGCCTTACTTC
CDR3 protein: CASSVVNGQPYF

CDR3 length: 14
V gene: TRBV27
J gene: TRBJ2-7
D gene: -
clone size: -
CDR3 DNA: TGTGCCAGCACCCCGTCGGCAGGGTCCTACGAGCAGTACTTC
CDR3 protein: CASTPSAGSYEQYF

CDR3 length: 16
V gene: TRBV6-6
J gene: TRBJ2-7
D gene: TRBD2
clone size: -
CDR3 DNA: TGTGCCAGCAGTTACACCAATGTGGCTAGCGGGAGTGAGCAGTACTTC
CDR3 protein: CASSYTNVASGSEQYF

CDR3 length: 13
V gene: TRBV30
J gene: TRBJ2-1
D gene: -
clone size: -
CDR3 DNA: TGTGCCTGGGCCTTAGGGGCCTACAATGAGCAGTTCTTC
CDR3 protein: CAWALGAYNEQFF

CDR3 length: 16
V gene: TRBV6-6
J gene: TRBJ1-4
D gene: -
clone size: -
CDR3 DNA: TGTGCCAGCAGTTACGACGGGACTGCAACTAATGAAAAACTGTTTTTT
CDR3 protein: CASSYDGTATNEKLFF

CDR3 length: 13
V gene: TRBV5-3
J gene: TRBJ2-1
D gene: -
clone size: once
CDR3 DNA: TGTGCCAGAAGCCCGACTCGTAACAATGAGCAGTTCTTC
CDR3 protein: CARSPTRNNEQFF

CDR3 length: 12
V gene: TRBV4-1
J gene: TRBJ1-1
D gene: -
clone size: -
CDR3 DNA: TGCGCCAGCAGCCCTACGGGGGGGGGAGCTTTCTTT
CDR3 protein: CASSPTGGGAFF

CDR3 length: 17
V gene: TRBV7-8
J gene: TRBJ2-2
D gene: -
clone size: -
CDR3 DNA: TGTGCCAGCAGCTTAGAGGCCGGCGGGAAGCCAACCGGGGAGCTGTTTTTT
CDR3 protein: CASSLEAGGKPTGELFF

CDR3 length: 12
V gene: TRBV19
J gene: TRBJ2-2
D gene: -
clone size: -
CDR3 DNA: TGTGCCAGTAGCACGGGAGTCGGGGAGCTGTTTTTT
CDR3 protein: CASSTGVGELFF

CDR3 length: 15
V gene: TRBV19
J gene: TRBJ2-1
D gene: -
clone size: -
CDR3 DNA: TGTGCCAGTAGTATCCCCCGGGACAATCGGCATGAGCAGTTCTTC
CDR3 protein: CASSIPRDNRHEQFF

CDR3 length: 15
V gene: TRBV5-1
J gene: TRBJ2-7
D gene: TRBD1
clone size: once
CDR3 DNA: TGCGCCAGCAGCTTGGCTGGGACAGGGGGCTACGAGCAGTACTTC
CDR3 protein: CASSLAGTGGYEQYF

CDR3 length: 15
V gene: TRBV5-1
J gene: TRBJ2-1
D gene: TRBD1
clone size: -
CDR3 DNA: TGCGCCAGCAGCTCCGACGGGACAGAGTTCAATGAGCAGTTCTTC
CDR3 protein: CASSSDGTEFNEQFF

CDR3 length: 14
V gene: TRBV7-8
J gene: TRBJ1-1
D gene: TRBD1
clone size: -
CDR3 DNA: TGTGCCAGCACGACAGGGGAGGTAGGGACTGAAGCTTTCTTT
CDR3 protein: CASTTGEVGTEAFF

CDR3 length: 16
V gene: TRBV4-1
J gene: TRBJ1-3
D gene: -
clone size: -
CDR3 DNA: TGCGCCAGCAGCCAAGTCACAGGGTGGTCTGGAAACACCATATATTTT
CDR3 protein: CASSQVTGWSGNTIYF

CDR3 length: 13
V gene: TRBV13
J gene: TRBJ1-1
D gene: -
clone size: -
CDR3 DNA: TGTGCCAGCAGATCCAGGGGGAACACTGAAGCTTTCTTT
CDR3 protein: CASRSRGNTEAFF

CDR3 length: 16
V gene: TRBV2
J gene: TRBJ2-7
D gene: TRBD2
clone size: -
CDR3 DNA: TGTGCCAGCAGCCTAACGGGACTAGCGGGAGAAAACGAGCAGTACTTC
CDR3 protein: CASSLTGLAGENEQYF

CDR3 length: 11
V gene: TRBV5-8
J gene: TRBJ2-7
D gene: -
clone size: -
CDR3 DNA: TGTGCCAGCAGCTTTATCGACGAGCAGTACTTC
CDR3 protein: CASSFIDEQYF

CDR3 length: 13
V gene: TRBV27
J gene: TRBJ1-2
D gene: -
clone size: -
CDR3 DNA: TGTGCCAGCAGCGTGACAGCCCTCTATGGCTACACCTTC
CDR3 protein: CASSVTALYGYTF

CDR3 length: 14
V gene: TRBV7-9
J gene: TRBJ2-1
D gene: TRBD2
clone size: -
CDR3 DNA: TGTGCCAGCAGCCCGGCGGGAGCTGACAATGAGCAGTTCTTC
CDR3 protein: CASSPAGADNEQFF

CDR3 length: 15
V gene: TRBV30
J gene: TRBJ2-1
D gene: TRBD2
clone size: -
CDR3 DNA: TGTGCCTGGACAACCGGGACTAGTCCCTACAATGAGCAGTTCTTC
CDR3 protein: CAWTTGTSPYNEQFF

CDR3 length: 14
V gene: TRBV30
J gene: TRBJ2-7
D gene: TRBD1
clone size: -
CDR3 DNA: TGTGCCTGGAGTGCAGGACAGGGGGCCGACGAGCAGTACTTC
CDR3 protein: CAWSAGQGADEQYF

CDR3 length: 17
V gene: TRBV19
J gene: TRBJ1-2
D gene: -
clone size: -
CDR3 DNA: TGTGCCAGTAATCCGCTCCAGGGGAAGCACCGGTTATATGGCTACACCTTC
CDR3 protein: CASNPLQGKHRLYGYTF

CDR3 length: 16
V gene: TRBV7-6
J gene: TRBJ2-7
D gene: TRBD2
clone size: once
CDR3 DNA: TGTGCCAGCAGCCCCGAAACAGCCGCGGGAGGGAACGAGCAGTACTTC
CDR3 protein: CASSPETAAGGNEQYF

CDR3 length: 15
V gene: TRBV7-9
J gene: TRBJ1-2
D gene: TRBD1
clone size: -
CDR3 DNA: TGTGCCAGCAGCTTTAGCGATCGGGACAGCAATGGCTACACCTTC
CDR3 protein: CASSFSDRDSNGYTF

CDR3 length: 15
V gene: TRBV27
J gene: TRBJ2-3
D gene: TRBD1
clone size: once
CDR3 DNA: TGTGCCAGCAGTTTTTTGCGACAGGGTACAGATACGCAGTATTTT
CDR3 protein: CASSFLRQGTDTQYF

CDR3 length: 15
V gene: TRBV7-2
J gene: TRBJ2-1
D gene: -
clone size: -
CDR3 DNA: TGTGCCAGCAGCTTAGTGGGTTTTGGTGGAGGTGAGCAGTTCTTC
CDR3 protein: CASSLVGFGGGEQFF

CDR3 length: 15
V gene: TRBV7-8
J gene: TRBJ2-3
D gene: TRBD2
clone size: -
CDR3 DNA: TGTGCCAGCAGCGCAAGTAGCGGGTCCTCAGATACGCAGTATTTT
CDR3 protein: CASSASSGSSDTQYF

CDR3 length: 15
V gene: TRBV9
J gene: TRBJ1-2
D gene: TRBD1
clone size: -
CDR3 DNA: TGTGCCAGCAGTGCTGCCAACAGGGGCGGTGAAGGCTACACCTTC
CDR3 protein: CASSAANRGGEGYTF

CDR3 length: 16
V gene: TRBV25-1
J gene: TRBJ2-3
D gene: TRBD2
clone size: once
CDR3 DNA: TGTGCCAGCAGGAGCCACGAGCGGGAGGGCCCAGATACGCAGTATTTT
CDR3 protein: CASRSHEREGPDTQYF

CDR3 length: 13
V gene: TRBV30
J gene: TRBJ1-1
D gene: TRBD1
clone size: -
CDR3 DNA: TGTGCCTGGGGCAGGGGGCAGGGGTTTGAAGCTTTCTTT
CDR3 protein: CAWGRGQGFEAFF

CDR3 length: 13
V gene: TRBV4-1
J gene: TRBJ2-5
D gene: -
clone size: -
CDR3 DNA: TGCGCCAGCAGCCAAACTAGGTTAGAGACCCAGTACTTC
CDR3 protein: CASSQTRLETQYF

CDR3 length: 13
V gene: TRBV19
J gene: TRBJ1-2
D gene: TRBD1
clone size: -
CDR3 DNA: TGTGCCAGTCGGGACAGGGGGCTAGAGGGCTACACCTTC
CDR3 protein: CASRDRGLEGYTF

CDR3 length: 15
V gene: TRBV5-1
J gene: TRBJ2-7
D gene: TRBD2
clone size: -
CDR3 DNA: TGCGCCAGCAGCTTCTGGACTAGCGGGAGCGGCGAGCAGTACTTC
CDR3 protein: CASSFWTSGSGEQYF

CDR3 length: 15
V gene: TRBV27
J gene: TRBJ1-5
D gene: TRBD1
clone size: -
CDR3 DNA: TGTGCCAGCAGTCTAGGGACAGGAGGGAATCAGCCCCAGCATTTT
CDR3 protein: CASSLGTGGNQPQHF

CDR3 length: 14
V gene: TRBV6-5
J gene: TRBJ2-7
D gene: -
clone size: -
CDR3 DNA: TGTGCCAGCAGTTACTATGGTCTAACCTACGAGCAGTACTTC
CDR3 protein: CASSYYGLTYEQYF

CDR3 length: 16
V gene: TRBV11-2
J gene: TRBJ2-7
D gene: -
clone size: -
CDR3 DNA: TGTGCCAGCAGCTTGGGCGTCAGTTCAACCTCCTACGAGCAGTACTTC
CDR3 protein: CASSLGVSSTSYEQYF

CDR3 length: 18
V gene: TRBV10-1
J gene: TRBJ2-7
D gene: -
clone size: -
CDR3 DNA: TGCGCCAGCAGTGGAACCCTTTTACAGGGATCAAGCTCCTACGAGCAGTACTTC
CDR3 protein: CASSGTLLQGSSSYEQYF